Below, 24 T cell receptor beta chains from the same sample are listed, as sequenced in a study of shared clonotypes between healthy human individuals. TCRdb's table, derived via immunoSEQ multiplex PCR, lists solely in-frame clones and lacks some. The table shows 80,000 to 100,000 clones, with 60% to 75% occurring only once. Source material: memory CD8+ T cells sorted from blood. The subset denotes: CD45RO+ cells pooled with CCR7-negative TemRA cells. All receptors come from a man younger than 45 in good health.

Worth noting for this clone: A much larger clone is a single base away; this may be a read error. Other DNA sequences within the sample encode an identical CDR3. The V and J genes are TRBV6-4 and TRBJ2-6; D may correspond to TRBD1 or TRBD2 (6 bases each). Germline V gives CDR1 MRHNA, CDR2 SNTAGT. The V end was cut by 0 bases, the J end by 2 bases, with 8 bases between. This CDR3 contains 16 residues. CDR3 loop: CASSDSGGAGANVLTF. The CDR3 nucleotides read TGTGCCAGCAGTGACTCCGGGGGCGCTGGGGCCAACGTCCTGACTTTC.

The chain joins TRBV28 to TRBJ2-7; TRBD1 might be the D (5 bases). V dropped 5 bases and J dropped 4 bases, with 9 bases sitting between them. The CDR3 totals 12 residues. Germline CDR1 MDHEN, CDR2 SYDVKM. CDR3 nucleotide sequence: TGTGCCAGCAGTATCGCAGGGTACGAGCAGTACTTC. It specifies CASSIAGYEQYF.

The J gene is TRBJ2-1, the V gene TRBV27; TRBD2 aligns across 9 bases. Germline V gene data show CDR1 as MNHEY and CDR2 as SMNVEV (reference sequence). The CDR3 spans 16 residues. J lost 6 bases, V lost 5 bases, and 11 bases had no gene match. The CDR3 loop reads CASSPQVAGDLNEQFF. CDR3 nucleotides: TGTGCCAGCAGTCCACAAGTAGCGGGAGATCTCAATGAGCAGTTCTTC.

This clone has a handful of counts. The rearrangement uses TRBV9 and TRBJ2-1, with 9 positions matching TRBD1. CDR1 is SGDLS and CDR2 is YYNGEE in the germline V gene. V was pared by 3 bases and J by 8 bases, with 9 bases of the junction left unmatched. This CDR3 region has 15 residues. CDR3: CASSARQGDRDEQFF. CDR3 DNA: TGTGCCAGCAGCGCCCGACAGGGGGATCGAGATGAGCAGTTCTTC. The whole variable domain, filled in from reference TRBV9 and TRBJ2-1, reads DSGVTQTPKHLITATGQRVTLRCSPRSGDLSVYWYQQSLDQGLQFLIQYYNGEERAKGNILERFSAQQFPDLHSELNLSSLELGDSALYFCASSARQGDRDEQFFGPGTRLTVL.

This chain uses TRBV5-5 with TRBJ1-2, with D possibly being TRBD1 (6 bases). Trimming left V 3 bases short and J 4 bases short, with 16 bases between. The germline V gene has CDR1 SGHKS and CDR2 YYEKEE (reference sequence). The CDR3 sequence is 15 residues long. CDR3 residues: CASSSEQGLVYGYTF. For the CDR3, the DNA is TGTGCCAGCAGCTCCGAACAGGGTTTAGTCTATGGCTACACCTTC.

The V gene is TRBV11-1, the J gene TRBJ2-7; D may match TRBD1 or TRBD2 (5 bases each). Trimming removed 5 bases from V and 0 bases from J, with 14 bases in between. This CDR3 comprises 15 residues. Germline V gene lookup returns CDR1 SGHAT and CDR2 FQDESV (reference sequence). The CDR3 loop reads CASSRTGTSSYEQYF. DNA of the CDR3: TGTGCCAGCAGCCGTACCGGGACCAGCTCCTACGAGCAGTACTTC.

The V call is TRBV29-1, the J call TRBJ2-1; D not resolved. Germline CDR1 reads SQVTM; CDR2 reads ANQGSEA. Trimming left V 4 bases short and J 9 bases short, with 7 bases between. The CDR3 is made up of 10 amino acids. The CDR3 protein is CSVGSSEQFF. The CDR3 coding sequence is TGCAGCGTTGGCAGTTCTGAGCAGTTCTTC.

The chain combines TRBV7-9 with TRBJ1-1; D gene unclear. CDR3 length: 15 residues. CDR1 and CDR2 (germline): SEHNR, FQNEAQ (reference sequence). Trimming pared 6 bases from V and 5 bases from J, leaving 19 bases between. The CDR3, as DNA: TGTGCCAGCAGTCCAACGGACCCCCGTGGGACTGAAGCTTTCTTT. Its translation is CASSPTDPRGTEAFF. Complete variable domain (other parts from reference TRBV7-9 and TRBJ1-1): DTGVSQNPRHKITKRGQNVTFRCDPISEHNRLYWYRQTLGQGPEFLTYFQNEAQLEKSRLLSDRFSAERPKGSFSTLEIQRTEQGDSAMYLCASSPTDPRGTEAFFGQGTRLTVV.

This sequence joins TRBV7-7 and TRBJ2-3; no firm D call. Germline CDR1 reads SSHAT; CDR2 reads FNYEAQ (reference sequence). The length of the CDR3 is 12 residues. Trimming stripped 10 bases from V and 6 bases from J, with 14 bases between. CDR3 sequence: CATGLIGDTQYF. The CDR3 nucleotides are TGTGCCACGGGTCTCATCGGGGATACGCAGTATTTT.

This clone was recorded at least ten times. The V gene is TRBV28, the J gene TRBJ1-5; D possibly corresponds to TRBD1 (5 bases). V was cut by 8 bases and J by 1 base, with 15 bases left in between. Germline CDR1 reads MDHEN; CDR2 reads SYDVKM. The CDR3 is 15 amino acids. DNA of the CDR3: TGTGCCAGCGACGGGGCGGTTGGCAGCAATCAGCCCCAGCATTTT. Translated: CASDGAVGSNQPQHF.

The genes are TRBV6-4 and TRBJ2-3; 7 bases are a match to TRBD1. With V trimmed by 6 bases and J by 2 bases, 8 bases remained unmatched. In germline, CDR1 is MRHNA, CDR2 SNTAGT. The CDR3 has 15 residues. CDR3 bases: TGTGCCAGCAGGGCTGGGACAGAAGACACAGATACGCAGTATTTT. Encoded protein: CASRAGTEDTDTQYF.

V is TRBV27 and J is TRBJ2-1; 7 positions match TRBD2. J was trimmed by 0 bases and V by 0 bases; bases with no gene match: 2. The length of the CDR3 is 16 residues. The germline gives CDR1 MNHEY, CDR2 SMNVEV (reference sequence). The CDR3 DNA sequence: TGTGCCAGCAGTTTATCCGCGGGAGACTCCTACAATGAGCAGTTCTTC. This translates into CASSLSAGDSYNEQFF.

This chain joins TRBV7-9 and TRBJ1-5, with a tentative D call TRBD1 (5 bases). The CDR3 is 12 amino acids. The V end was cut by 5 bases, the J end by 5 bases, with 7 bases between. CDR1 is SEHNR, CDR2 FQNEAQ, per germline (reference sequence). In DNA, the CDR3 is TGTGCCAGCAGCCAGGGAGATCAGCCCCAGCATTTT. It translates to CASSQGDQPQHF.

This clone appeared a few times. The V gene is TRBV5-6, the J gene TRBJ1-5, with D unresolved. Germline CDR1 and CDR2: SGHDT and YYEEEE. V lost 4 bases, J lost 6 bases, and 14 bases lay in between. This CDR3 is 14 amino acids long. DNA for the CDR3: TGTGCCAGCAGCCCATCGCAATCGAGTCAGCCCCAGCATTTT. This encodes CASSPSQSSQPQHF.

The V and J genes are TRBV7-9 and TRBJ2-5; D perhaps matches TRBD1 (7 bases). The V gene's germline CDR1 is SEHNR and CDR2 FQNEAQ (reference sequence). V was clipped by 4 bases and J by 5 bases, with 14 bases between them. The CDR3 covers 14 residues. CDR3 sequence: CASSSSGGGETQYF. In DNA, the CDR3 is TGTGCCAGCAGCTCCAGCGGAGGGGGCGAGACCCAGTACTTC.

V and J are TRBV15 and TRBJ2-1, with 9 positions matching TRBD2. J gave up 0 bases and V 8 bases, and 11 bases lay outside the gene matches. The germline CDR1 and CDR2 sequences are LNHNV and YYDKDF (reference sequence). The CDR3 contains 17 residues. Here the CDR3 DNA reads TGTGCCACCGGAACTCTAGCGGGACTGAGCTCCTACAATGAGCAGTTCTTC. It encodes CATGTLAGLSSYNEQFF.

This clone came up many times. The chain couples TRBV27 to TRBJ2-3, with 7 bases that match TRBD2. The CDR3 covers 13 residues. CDR1 MNHEY and CDR2 SMNVEV come from the germline V gene (reference sequence). Unmatched junction bases numbered 5, after V lost 5 bases and J lost 6 bases. CDR3 sequence: CASSPSGWDTQYF. The CDR3 region has the DNA TGTGCCAGCAGTCCTAGCGGTTGGGATACGCAGTATTTT.

The CDR3 nucleotides are TGTGCCAGCAGCCAAGATTCTAGCGCAGAGGCGGATACGCAGTATTTT. Translated, it gives CASSQDSSAEADTQYF. The chain uses TRBV14 and TRBJ2-3; tentative D call: TRBD2 (6 bases). This CDR3 is 16 amino acids long. Trimming left V 0 bases short and J 6 bases short, with 16 bases between. CDR1 and CDR2 from the germline V gene are SGHDN and FVKESK.

In its sample, this clone was seen once. The rearrangement links TRBV15 to TRBJ1-1, with a weak D call TRBD1 (5 bases). Trimming left V 1 base short and J 4 bases short, with 10 bases between. Looked up from germline, CDR1 is LNHNV and CDR2 is YYDKDF (reference sequence). The CDR3 has 14 amino acids. The CDR3 DNA reads as TGTGCCACCAGCAGAGGACGACAGATCACTGAAGCTTTCTTT. Translated: CATSRGRQITEAFF.

The chain is built from TRBV5-1 and TRBJ2-7, with D possibly matching TRBD2 (5 bases). This CDR3 has 13 residues. Germline V lookup: CDR1 SGHRS, CDR2 YFSETQ. Trimming shortened V by 0 bases and J by 5 bases, and 9 bases separated the two germline ends. CDR3 region: CASSLAGDNEQYF. CDR3 in DNA: TGCGCCAGCAGCTTGGCCGGGGATAACGAGCAGTACTTC.

The chain recombines TRBV5-8 with TRBJ1-3, with unresolved D. This CDR3 is built from 14 residues. Deletions cut 4 bases from V and 11 bases from J, with 19 bases between. Germline CDR1 reads SGHTS; CDR2 reads YDEGEE. The CDR3 protein is CASSLPRAREAIYF. The DNA of the CDR3 is TGTGCCAGCAGCCTTCCTAGAGCCCGAGAGGCCATATATTTT. Filled out from reference TRBV5-8 and TRBJ1-3, the complete variable domain reads EAGVTQSPTHLIKTRGQQATLRCSPISGHTSVYWYQQALGLGLQFLLWYDEGEERNRGNFPPRFSGRQFPNYSSELNVNALELEDSALYLCASSLPRAREAIYFGEGSWLTVV.

This chain uses TRBV19 with TRBJ1-1; no clear D gene. V lost 5 bases and J 4 bases, leaving 11 bases between the germline ends. Germline V gene sequence: CDR1 LNHDA, CDR2 SQIVND (reference sequence). The CDR3 contains 13 residues. As DNA, the CDR3 is TGTGCCAGTAGTTATGGTTGGAGCACTGAAGCTTTCTTT. This sequence encodes CASSYGWSTEAFF.

This rearrangement joins TRBV9 to TRBJ2-6; a weak D match, TRBD2 (5 bases). The germline gives CDR1 SGDLS, CDR2 YYNGEE. The CDR3 sequence is 15 residues long. V lost 1 base and J lost 2, with 7 bases in between. DNA of the CDR3: TGTGCCAGCAGCGTATCCGGGACTGGGGCCAACGTCCTGACTTTC. Translation gives CASSVSGTGANVLTF.

The CDR3 loop reads CASRDRVSNQPQHF. As DNA, the CDR3 is TGTGCCAGCAGGGACAGGGTTTCTAATCAGCCCCAGCATTTT. V usage is TRBV6-5 and J usage is TRBJ1-5, with 8 nucleotides matching TRBD1. V dropped 6 bases and J dropped 4; count of bases not matched to a gene: 5. The CDR3 sequence is 14 residues long. Germline CDR1 is MNHEY and CDR2 is SVGAGI.